These T cell receptor beta chains were read from a single sample in a study of T cells after yellow fever vaccination. TCRdb analysed the 5' RACE reads with MiXCR anew, one entry per CDR3 protein. In the table there are some 150,000 distinct CDR3 sequences, more than 6.5% of which are singletons. This specimen consisted of CD4+ T cells sorted from PBMCs, obtained 10 days after the yellow fever booster vaccination. The receptors stem from a man younger than 45 who received the YFV17D yellow fever vaccine. The CDR3 runs from the conserved cysteine through the conserved F or W. A D gene is named only where the DNA matches it firmly. Expanded clones are given a class, and other clones once, few, many or no size at all.

cdr3_length | clone_size | d_call | j_call | v_call | cdr3_nt | cdr3_aa
14 | many | NA | TRBJ1-1 | TRBV14 | TGTGCCAGCAGCCTGGCTCCGGGAGGAACTGAAGCTTTCTTT | CASSLAPGGTEAFF
16 | many | NA | TRBJ2-7 | TRBV5-1 | TGCGCCAGCAGCGGTGGGACACAGGGAGGGCCCTACGAGCAGTACTTC | CASSGGTQGGPYEQYF
15 | NA | NA | TRBJ1-5 | TRBV20-1 | TGCAGTGCTCATACAGGGAGTAGAAGCAATCATCCCCAGCATTTT | CSAHTGSRSNHPQHF
13 | few | NA | TRBJ2-5 | TRBV5-1 | TGCGCCAGCAGCTTCGGCCGTCGCGAGACCCAGTACTTC | CASSFGRRETQYF
15 | many | NA | TRBJ2-3 | TRBV30 | TGTGCCTGGAGTGTTGGTGGCGGAAGCACAGATACGCAGTATTTT | CAWSVGGGSTDTQYF
13 | many | NA | TRBJ2-3 | TRBV20-1 | TGCAGTGCTAGAGTCCCTAGCACAGATACGCAGTATTTT | CSARVPSTDTQYF
16 | few | NA | TRBJ2-1 | TRBV18 | TGTGCCAGCTCACCACGAAATAGTTCCCCCAGGAATGAGCAGTTCTTC | CASSPRNSSPRNEQFF
15 | many | TRBD2 | TRBJ2-2 | TRBV6-5 | TGTGCCAGCAGGCAAACTAGCGGGATCACCGGGGAGCTGTTTTTT | CASRQTSGITGELFF
18 | many | TRBD1 | TRBJ2-3 | TRBV6-4 | TGTGCCAGCAGTGCCAACAGGGGCCACCTCCAACTGACAGATACGCAGTATTTT | CASSANRGHLQLTDTQYF
15 | many | NA | TRBJ1-2 | TRBV20-1 | TGCAGTGCTAGAGATCAAGGGGCAACTAACTATGGCTACACCTTC | CSARDQGATNYGYTF
13 | many | NA | TRBJ2-3 | TRBV5-7 | TGTGCCCCCAGCGCTGGGAACACAGATACGCAGTATTTT | CAPSAGNTDTQYF
12 | few | NA | TRBJ1-2 | TRBV20-1 | TGCAGTGCTAGCCAGGGATCTGGGGGCTACACCTTC | CSASQGSGGYTF
12 | many | NA | TRBJ2-1 | TRBV12-3/TRBV12-4 | TGTGCCAGCAGCCGTCGACGTTCTGAGCAGTTCTTC | CASSRRRSEQFF
13 | many | NA | TRBJ2-7 | TRBV6-2/TRBV6-3 | TGTGCCAGCAGCCAGACAGGACGCTACGAGCAGTACTTC | CASSQTGRYEQYF
13 | many | TRBD2 | TRBJ2-1 | TRBV29-1 | TGCAGCGCGGTAGCGGGAGGGCCCTCCGAGCAGTTCTTC | CSAVAGGPSEQFF
14 | many | NA | TRBJ1-3 | TRBV4-3 | TGCGCCAGCAGCCAAGAGGGAGAAGGAAACACCATATATTTT | CASSQEGEGNTIYF
11 | many | NA | TRBJ1-2 | TRBV3-1 | TGTGCCAGCACCGGACAGAGGGGCTACACCTTC | CASTGQRGYTF
13 | many | NA | TRBJ2-5 | TRBV5-1 | TGCGCCAGCAGCTTGGGCGCCCGAGAGACCCAGTACTTC | CASSLGARETQYF
16 | many | TRBD2 | TRBJ2-3 | TRBV12-3/TRBV12-4 | TGTGCCAGCAACCCGGTAGCTAGCGGGGGCACAGATACGCAGTATTTT | CASNPVASGGTDTQYF
15 | NA | TRBD1 | TRBJ2-3 | TRBV7-2 | TGTGCCAGCAGCTTAGGCAGGGGGCGAGTAGATACGCAGTATTTT | CASSLGRGRVDTQYF
14 | many | NA | TRBJ2-5 | TRBV5-1 | TGCGCCAGCACCCTTCTCTCTGCCGGGGAGACCCAGTACTTC | CASTLLSAGETQYF
11 | many | NA | TRBJ2-3 | TRBV20-1 | TGCGCAACGCCGAAGGGTGACACGCAGTATTTT | CATPKGDTQYF
13 | many | TRBD2 | TRBJ2-7 | TRBV20-1 | TGCAGTGCAGGGACTAGCGGGAAGCTCGAGCAGTACTTC | CSAGTSGKLEQYF
13 | many | NA | TRBJ1-5 | TRBV12-3/TRBV12-4 | TGTGCCAGCAGGAAAGGCCGAGATCAGCCCCAGCATTTT | CASRKGRDQPQHF
15 | few | NA | TRBJ2-7 | TRBV5-5 | TGTGCCAGCAGCTTGGCGACAGATCCAGTCTACGAGCAGTACTTC | CASSLATDPVYEQYF
14 | many | NA | TRBJ2-2 | TRBV4-2 | TGTGCCAGCAGCCAAGAGGACTGGACCGGGGAGCTGTTTTTT | CASSQEDWTGELFF
17 | NA | TRBD1 | TRBJ1-1 | TRBV28 | TGTGCCAGCAGATCGGCGGGACAGGGTACGGGGAACACTGAAGCTTTCTTT | CASRSAGQGTGNTEAFF
16 | many | NA | TRBJ2-4 | TRBV7-2 | TGTGCCAGCAGCCGGCAACCGGCAGTCGGCAAAAACATTCAGTACTTC | CASSRQPAVGKNIQYF
14 | many | NA | TRBJ2-7 | TRBV5-1 | TGCGCCAGCAGCTTGGGACGGGTCCCCTACGAGCAGTACTTC | CASSLGRVPYEQYF
18 | NA | TRBD1 | TRBJ1-1 | TRBV12-3/TRBV12-4 | TGTGCCAGCAGTATAACGGGGACAGGAGGGATCTTGAACACTGAAGCTTTCTTT | CASSITGTGGILNTEAFF
17 | few | TRBD2 | TRBJ2-7 | TRBV28 | TGTGCCAGCAGTTTGACCCCGGGGACTAGCGGGAGTTACGAGCAGTACTTC | CASSLTPGTSGSYEQYF
15 | NA | NA | TRBJ2-1 | TRBV19 | TGTGCCAGTAGTATTTTCGGGATGTCCTACAATGAGCAGTTCTTC | CASSIFGMSYNEQFF
15 | NA | TRBD2 | TRBJ2-3 | TRBV12-3/TRBV12-4 | TGTGCCAGCATTGCTAGCGGGAGAAGGGCAGATACGCAGTATTTT | CASIASGRRADTQYF
11 | many | NA | TRBJ1-1 | TRBV5-5 | TGTGCCAGCAGCTTAGGGACGGGAGCTTTCTTT | CASSLGTGAFF
14 | many | NA | TRBJ2-7 | TRBV5-4 | TGTGCCAGCAGCTTAGGCCTAGGTGGCTACGAGCAGTACTTC | CASSLGLGGYEQYF
11 | few | NA | TRBJ1-2 | TRBV7-2 | TGTGCCAGCAGCTTTAACTATGGCTACACCTTC | CASSFNYGYTF
14 | many | NA | TRBJ2-4 | TRBV28 | TGTGCCAGCAGACCCCCAGGTGCCAAAAACATTCAGTACTTC | CASRPPGAKNIQYF
16 | many | NA | TRBJ2-1 | TRBV24-1 | TGTGCCACCAGTGACCCTGGGGGAGCCCCATACAATGAGCAGTTCTTC | CATSDPGGAPYNEQFF
14 | many | NA | TRBJ2-5 | TRBV18 | TGTGCCAGCTCACCACGGGGAGGAGAAGAGACCCAGTACTTC | CASSPRGGEETQYF
12 | many | TRBD2 | TRBJ2-1 | TRBV19 | TGTGCCAGTAGCCGCACTAGCGATGAGCAGTTCTTC | CASSRTSDEQFF
18 | many | TRBD2 | TRBJ2-1 | TRBV30 | TGTGCCTGGACCTCCGGGACTAGCGGGAGGGCCGCCTACAATGAGCAGTTCTTC | CAWTSGTSGRAAYNEQFF
15 | many | NA | TRBJ2-6 | TRBV29-1 | TGCAGCACTAAGACAGGTAGCTCTGGGGCCAACGTCCTGACTTTC | CSTKTGSSGANVLTF
17 | NA | NA | TRBJ2-2 | TRBV4-3 | TGCGCCAGCAGCCAAGTGACAGGCGTCGCGAACACCGGGGAGCTGTTTTTT | CASSQVTGVANTGELFF
15 | many | TRBD1 | TRBJ2-7 | TRBV19 | TGTGCCAGTAGTTCAGGGACAGGGCCCTCCTACGAGCAGTACTTC | CASSSGTGPSYEQYF
14 | few | NA | TRBJ2-1 | TRBV5-4 | TGTGCCAGCAGCTTGGCTGGTAGATTGTCTGAGCAGTTCTTC | CASSLAGRLSEQFF
14 | few | NA | TRBJ1-4 | TRBV5-1 | TGCGCCAGCAGCTGGGAGTCGAACACCGAAAAACTGTTTTTT | CASSWESNTEKLFF
13 | many | NA | TRBJ1-2 | TRBV20-1 | TGCAGTGCTCCACTGTCAGTCGGGTATGGCTACACCTTC | CSAPLSVGYGYTF
16 | many | TRBD2 | TRBJ2-5 | TRBV4-2 | TGTGCCAGCAGCCAAGAGCCTAGCGGGCGAGGGGAGACCCAGTACTTC | CASSQEPSGRGETQYF
11 | few | NA | TRBJ2-1 | TRBV20-1 | TGCAGTGCTGGGCGCTACAATGAGCAGTTCTTC | CSAGRYNEQFF
12 | NA | NA | TRBJ1-2 | TRBV10-3 | TGTGCCATCAGTGCGTATAAGGATGGCTACACCTTC | CAISAYKDGYTF
14 | NA | TRBD2 | TRBJ2-5 | TRBV20-1 | TGCAGTGCTAGCCCCCTAGCGGGAGGGGAGACCCAGTACTTC | CSASPLAGGETQYF
12 | few | NA | TRBJ2-4 | TRBV29-1 | TGCAGCGTCCTGACAGGAGAAAACATTCAGTACTTC | CSVLTGENIQYF